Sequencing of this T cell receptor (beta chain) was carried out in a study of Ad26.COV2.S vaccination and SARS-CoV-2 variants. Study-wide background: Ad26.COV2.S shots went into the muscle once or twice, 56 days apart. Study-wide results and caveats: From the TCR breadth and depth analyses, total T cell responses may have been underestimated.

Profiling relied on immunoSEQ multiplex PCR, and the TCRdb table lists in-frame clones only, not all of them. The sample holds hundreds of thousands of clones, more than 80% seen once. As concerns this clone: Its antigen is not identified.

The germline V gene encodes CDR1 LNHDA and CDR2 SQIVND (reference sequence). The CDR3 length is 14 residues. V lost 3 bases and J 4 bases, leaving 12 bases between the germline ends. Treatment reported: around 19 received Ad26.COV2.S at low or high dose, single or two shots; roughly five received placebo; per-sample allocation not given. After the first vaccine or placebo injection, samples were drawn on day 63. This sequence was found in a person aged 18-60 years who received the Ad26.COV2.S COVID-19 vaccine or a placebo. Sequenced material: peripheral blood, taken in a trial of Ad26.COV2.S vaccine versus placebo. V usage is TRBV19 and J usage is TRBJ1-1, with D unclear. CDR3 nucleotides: TGTGCCAGTAGTATCGGATCTCTAATCACTGAAGCTTTCTTT. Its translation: CASSIGSLITEAFF.